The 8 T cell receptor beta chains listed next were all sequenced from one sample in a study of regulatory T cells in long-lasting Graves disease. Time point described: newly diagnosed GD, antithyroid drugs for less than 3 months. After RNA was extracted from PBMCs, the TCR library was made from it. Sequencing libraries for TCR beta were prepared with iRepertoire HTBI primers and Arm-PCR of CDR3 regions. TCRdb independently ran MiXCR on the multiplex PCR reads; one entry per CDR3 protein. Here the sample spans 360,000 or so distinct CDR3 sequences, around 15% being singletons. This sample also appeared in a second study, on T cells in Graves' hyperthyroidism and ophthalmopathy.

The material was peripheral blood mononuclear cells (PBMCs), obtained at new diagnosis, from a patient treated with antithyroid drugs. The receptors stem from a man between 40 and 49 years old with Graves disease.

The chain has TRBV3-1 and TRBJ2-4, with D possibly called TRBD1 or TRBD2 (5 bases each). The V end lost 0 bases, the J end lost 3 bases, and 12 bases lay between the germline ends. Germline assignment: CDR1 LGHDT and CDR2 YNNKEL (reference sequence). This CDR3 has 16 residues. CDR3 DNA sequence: TGTGCCAGCAGCCAAGAGGAGGTGGGGGACAAAAACATTCAGTACTTC. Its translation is CASSQEEVGDKNIQYF.

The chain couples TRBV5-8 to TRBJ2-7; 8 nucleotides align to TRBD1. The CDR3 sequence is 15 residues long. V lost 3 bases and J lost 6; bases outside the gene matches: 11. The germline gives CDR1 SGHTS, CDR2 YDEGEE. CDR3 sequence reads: CASSWGDRGGSEQYF. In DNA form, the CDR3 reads TGTGCCAGCAGCTGGGGCGACAGGGGTGGTTCCGAGCAGTACTTC.

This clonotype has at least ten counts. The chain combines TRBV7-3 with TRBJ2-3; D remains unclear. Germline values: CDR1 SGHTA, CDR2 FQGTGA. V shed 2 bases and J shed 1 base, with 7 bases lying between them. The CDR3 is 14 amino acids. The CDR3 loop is CASSLVSGTDTQYF. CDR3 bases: TGTGCCAGCAGCTTAGTGTCGGGCACAGATACGCAGTATTTT.

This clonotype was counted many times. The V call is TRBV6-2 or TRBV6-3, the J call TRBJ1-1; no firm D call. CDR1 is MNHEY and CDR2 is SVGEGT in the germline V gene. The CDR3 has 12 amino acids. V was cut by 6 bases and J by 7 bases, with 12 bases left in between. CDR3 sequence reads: CASSRYGSEAFF. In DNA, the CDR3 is TGTGCCAGCAGCCGTTATGGCAGTGAAGCTTTCTTT.

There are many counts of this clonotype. CDR3 in DNA: TGTGCCAGCAGCCTCCGGGACAATGATCAACTTGGAAACACCATATATTTT. It yields the protein CASSLRDNDQLGNTIYF. The J gene is TRBJ1-3, the V gene TRBV6-1; the D gene is possibly TRBD1 (6 bases). The germline V gene encodes CDR1 MNHNS and CDR2 SASEGT. V lost 6 bases to trimming and J lost 3 bases, with 21 bases between them. This CDR3 contains 17 residues.

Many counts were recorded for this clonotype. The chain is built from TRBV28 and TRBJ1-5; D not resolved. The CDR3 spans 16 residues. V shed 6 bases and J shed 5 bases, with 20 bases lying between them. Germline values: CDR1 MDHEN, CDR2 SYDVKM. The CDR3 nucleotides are TGTGCCAGCAGCTTAATGATCCCAACCGGCGATCAGCCCCAGCATTTT. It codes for CASSLMIPTGDQPQHF.

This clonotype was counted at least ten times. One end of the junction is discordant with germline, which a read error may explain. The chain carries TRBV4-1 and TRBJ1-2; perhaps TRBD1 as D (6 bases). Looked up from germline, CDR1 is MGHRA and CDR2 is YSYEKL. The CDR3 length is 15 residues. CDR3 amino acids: CASSHEPNRAGGYTF. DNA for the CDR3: TGTGCCAGCAGCCATGAACCTAACAGGGCTGGTGGCTACACCTTC.

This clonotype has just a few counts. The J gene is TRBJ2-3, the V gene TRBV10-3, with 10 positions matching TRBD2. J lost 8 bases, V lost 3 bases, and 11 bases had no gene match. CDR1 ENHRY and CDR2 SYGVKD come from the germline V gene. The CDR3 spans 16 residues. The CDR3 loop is CAISDRSSGGRGTQYF. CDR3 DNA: TGTGCCATCAGTGATCGGTCTAGCGGGGGCCGGGGTACGCAGTATTTT.